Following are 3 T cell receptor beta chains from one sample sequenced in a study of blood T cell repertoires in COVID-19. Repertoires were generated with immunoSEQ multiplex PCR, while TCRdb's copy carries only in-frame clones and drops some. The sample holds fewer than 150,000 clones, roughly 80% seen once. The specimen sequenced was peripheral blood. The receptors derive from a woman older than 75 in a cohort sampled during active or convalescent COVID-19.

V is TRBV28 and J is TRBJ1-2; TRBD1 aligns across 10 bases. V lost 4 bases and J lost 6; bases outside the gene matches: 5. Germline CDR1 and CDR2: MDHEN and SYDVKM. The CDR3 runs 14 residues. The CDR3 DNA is TGTGCCAGCAGTTCGGGACAGGGGACGAATGGCTACACCTTC. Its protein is CASSSGQGTNGYTF.

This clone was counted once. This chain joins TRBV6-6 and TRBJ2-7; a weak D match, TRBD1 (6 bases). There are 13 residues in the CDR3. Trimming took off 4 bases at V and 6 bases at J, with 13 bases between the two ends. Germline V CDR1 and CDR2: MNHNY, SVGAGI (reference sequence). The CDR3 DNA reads TGTGCCAGCAGTTGGGCACAGGGAACCGAGCAGTACGTC. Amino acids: CASSWAQGTEQYV.

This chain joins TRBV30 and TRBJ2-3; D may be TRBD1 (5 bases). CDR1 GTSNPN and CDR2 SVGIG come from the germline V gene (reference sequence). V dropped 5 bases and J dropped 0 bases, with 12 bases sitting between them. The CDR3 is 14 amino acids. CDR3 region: CAWQQAPSTDTQYF. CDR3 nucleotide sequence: TGTGCCTGGCAACAGGCGCCTAGCACAGATACGCAGTATTTT.